This TCR beta chain was profiled in a study of blood T cell repertoires in COVID-19 (dated by TCRdb to the early 2020s). Concerning the study at large: Collaborator samples came from the United States, Italy and Spain and covered acute and convalescent phases of COVID-19. The material from the prospective study consisted of cDNA or gDNA derived from T cells, B-cell-depleted T cells, or PBMCs. Deeply sampled blood TCRbeta repertoires from subjects exposed to, actively infected with, or recovered from COVID-19 were included in the dataset. The repertoires were released in a freely available public database meant as a resource for research on the immune response to SARS-CoV-2. The samples were drawn from the first 160 participants of the ongoing ImmuneRACE study and from 950 to 1,500 subjects provided by 6 global collaborators. Sample metadata almost always included a de-identified subject ID, COVID-19 status, age in years and sex. Where HLA class I and class II types were available, the types were taken from metadata supplied by the sample provider, not from assay-based typing. The paper's findings and limits, for the study overall: Clinical and demographic metadata were provided uncurated, with the amount varying by source and participant.

Between the V and J ends, shortened by 4 bases and 0 bases respectively, the junction contains 12 bases. The CDR3 spans 15 residues, from the cysteine through the phenylalanine. Here the CDR3 DNA is all that survives: 45 bases in frame from base 1. From the germline V gene (reference sequence), CDR1 is LNHDA and CDR2 is SQIVND. In regard to this clone: No antigen is known for it. No clone much larger than this one lies a single base away; base qualities are absent.

TCRbeta CDR3 regions were amplified from genomic DNA by means of the immunoSEQ Assay, a bias-controlled multiplex PCR. The authors' pipeline ran thus. The number of nucleated cells in each sample was estimated by amplification of reference gene primers within the assay. To quantify the absolute abundance of each unique TCRbeta CDR3 rearrangement, sequence reads were collapsed and filtered. For each sample, productive Simpson clonality was calculated as the square root of Simpson's diversity index across productive rearrangements. TCRdb retrieved this table from immuneACCESS and kept in-frame rearrangements only. Not all clones are present; in checked studies, unresolved V genes account for under half, and no reason is known for the remainder. V, J and clone size are those of that table, while D and trimming were read from the DNA. The sample table lists 100,000 to 150,000 clones, 88% of them with a count of one. Jointly, the top ten make up less than 2% of the sample.

Each collaborating institution followed its own protocols to collect whole blood in K2EDTA tubes. For TCRbeta analysis, collaborators shipped samples in one of three forms: frozen whole blood, isolated PBMCs, or DNA extracted from either of those sample types. The chain is made from TRBV19 and TRBJ1-1; the D segment could be TRBD1, given 5 matching bases. The receptor's source is a human donor in a cohort sampled during active COVID-19. Sequenced sample: peripheral blood. CDR3 protein: CASSTRTTMNTEAFF. The sequenced DNA: TGTGCCAGTAGTACCAGGACAACCATGAACACTGAAGCTTTCTTT.